This T cell receptor beta chain appears in the sequencing data of a study of shared clonotypes between healthy human individuals. Measured with immunoSEQ multiplex PCR; TCRdb has only the in-frame clones, and not every one. The table has some 2,500,000 clones, 93% seen once. This CDR3 is 15 amino acids long. V was trimmed by 5 bases and J by 4 bases, leaving 16 bases between them. Germline values: CDR1 SGHTA, CDR2 FQGNSA. Material: naive CD4+ T cells from PBMCs. Regarding subset: CD45RA+ positively selected. The clonotype was recovered from a man younger than 35 in good health. Some clones in this sample may be carry-over from other donors' samples. This chain connects TRBV7-2 to TRBJ2-3; possibly TRBD2 for D (6 bases). The CDR3 protein is CASSATGLSPDTQYF. CDR3 in DNA: TGTGCCAGCAGCGCAACGGGACTTAGCCCAGATACGCAGTATTTT.